Below, one TCR beta chain is given with its context. This entry comes from a study of blood T cell repertoires in COVID-19. Study as a whole: Both acute and convalescent COVID-19 samples were obtained from the United States, Italy and Spain. Sources were T cells, B-cell-depleted T cells, or PBMCs; the material itself was cDNA or gDNA.

Methods used by the authors: Reference gene primer amplification gave estimated nucleated cell counts. This table comes from immunoSEQ multiplex PCR, and its TCRdb copy is limited to in-frame clones, with some not included. V and J calls and clone size follow that table, whereas D and trimming were derived from the DNA. The table has roughly 430,000 clones, approximately 90% seen once. Enrollees, about 18 to 100 years old, lived in approximately 24 US areas. V lost 2 bases and J lost 4; bases outside the gene matches: 0. In germline, CDR1 is SGHNT, CDR2 YENEEA. The CDR3 has 14 residues. Material: PBMCs or T cells enriched from blood (not recorded which). This rearrangement joins TRBV11-3 to TRBJ2-3; 10 bases line up with TRBD2. This TCR was sampled from a woman between 18 and 30 years old who had been exposed to COVID-19. CDR3 DNA sequence: TGTGCCAGCAGCTTAAGCGGGAGGGCAGATACGCAGTATTTT. It encodes CASSLSGRADTQYF. Variable domain in full (rest from reference TRBV11-3 and TRBJ2-3): EAGVVQSPRYKIIEKKQPVAFWCNPISGHNTLYWYLQNLGQGPELLIRYENEEAVDDSQLPKDRFSAERLKGVDSTLKIQPAELGDSAVYLCASSLSGRADTQYFGPGTRLTVL.